The T cell receptor (beta chain) under discussion was sequenced for a study of cytomegalovirus exposure and HLA in healthy donors. Everyone who donated was a healthy bone marrow donor. The length of the CDR3 is 13 residues. V lost 2 bases and J lost 3, with 8 bases in between. Germline assignment: CDR1 LGHNA and CDR2 YNFKEQ. Overall study findings and caveats: TCR beta sequences reportedly predicted most subjects' HLA-A and HLA-B alleles accurately.

Comments on this clone: Its antigen remains unknown.

A multiplex PCR was run with 60 Vbeta primers and 13 Jbeta primers. The table came from immunoSEQ multiplex PCR; TCRdb's copy has only in-frame clones and leaves some out. Across around 140,000 clones, the top ten clones capture around 1.6% of the sample. The specimen was PBMCs. The receptor was derived from a woman in her 50s in good health and CMV-seronegative. The chain links TRBV4-2 to TRBJ2-7; a weak D match, TRBD2 (5 bases). The chain's CDR3 is CASSQTGIYEQYF. The CDR3 DNA reads as TGTGCCAGCAGCCAAACCGGGATCTACGAGCAGTACTTC.